The source of this T cell receptor (beta chain) is a study of blood T cell repertoires in COVID-19. Overall study: The United States, Italy and Spain supplied acute and convalescent COVID-19 samples. PBMCs, B-cell-depleted T cells, or T cells provided the cDNA or gDNA that made up the material.

CDR1 is SGHNT and CDR2 is YENEEA in the germline V gene. The CDR3 is 14 amino acids. The ends lost 5 bases at V and 1 base at J; junction bases unmatched: 4. In the original processing: Estimated nucleated cell counts came from reference gene primer amplification. Assay used: immunoSEQ multiplex PCR; TCRdb lists only in-frame clones, some missing. D and trimming were read from the DNA, whereas the V and J calls and clone size are those reported in that table. The sample records around 80,000 clones, around 82% being singletons. This chain connects TRBV11-3 to TRBJ2-5, with TRBD2 matching over 7 bases. Input material: peripheral blood. This TCR was recovered from a man in his fifties or sixties with acute or convalescent COVID-19. The CDR3 spells CASSNREGQETQYF. The CDR3 nucleotides read TGTGCCAGCAGCAATAGGGAGGGCCAAGAGACCCAGTACTTC.